Each of the 10 T cell receptor beta chains below was sequenced from the same sample in a study of T cell repertoires in cytomegalovirus infection. TCRdb analysed the reads with MiXCR anew, one entry per CDR3 protein. The table has some 700,000 distinct CDR3 sequences, under 40% seen once; the top ten hold more than 2.5%. The sequenced sample was PBMCs. These receptors were collected from a human donor in good health (CMV status not recorded). Some clones in this sample may be carry-over from other donors' samples.

The V call is TRBV6-6, the J call TRBJ1-5; D gene unclear. The CDR3 spans 14 residues. V lost 5 bases and J lost 1, with 9 bases in between. The germline V gene encodes CDR1 MNHNY and CDR2 SVGAGI (reference sequence). The CDR3 reads CASSAQDSNQPQHF. CDR3 nucleotide sequence: TGTGCCAGCAGTGCTCAGGACAGCAATCAGCCCCAGCATTTT.

The chain uses TRBV6-4 and TRBJ2-2, with 7 positions matching TRBD1. The germline V gene encodes CDR1 MRHNA and CDR2 SNTAGT. CDR3 length: 16 residues. With 5 bases clipped from V and 4 bases from J, the junction kept 10 bases outside the gene matches. CDR3 sequence reads: CASSIDRARGTGELFF. The CDR3 DNA is TGTGCCAGCAGTATCGACAGGGCGAGGGGCACCGGGGAGCTGTTTTTT.

The rearrangement joins TRBV7-3 to TRBJ2-1, with 7 bases that match TRBD2. The trim removed 0 bases at V and 0 bases at J, leaving 5 bases unmatched. The germline gives CDR1 SGHTA, CDR2 FQGTGA. CDR3 size: 17 residues. CDR3 sequence: CASSLTGGTLSYNEQFF. As DNA, the CDR3 is TGTGCCAGCAGCTTAACCGGGGGGACTCTCTCCTACAATGAGCAGTTCTTC.

V is TRBV28 and J is TRBJ2-6, with D perhaps matching TRBD1 (5 bases). The CDR3 totals 16 residues. The germline V gene encodes CDR1 MDHEN and CDR2 SYDVKM. V gave up 8 bases and J gave up 2 bases, with 16 bases separating them. CDR3 nucleotides: TGTGCCAGCGGGGTGGGGCAAGGGACTGGGGCCAACGTCCTGACTTTC. Protein sequence: CASGVGQGTGANVLTF.

The table lists this clonotype with a few counts. The chain has TRBV7-9 and TRBJ1-6; 8 bases are a match to TRBD1. The CDR3 is 17 residues long. After removal of 0 bases from V and 8 bases from J, the junction contained 9 bases not matched to a gene. Germline lookup yields CDR1 SEHNR and CDR2 FQNEAQ (reference sequence). The CDR3 is CASSLASLDRVDSPLHF. The DNA for the CDR3 is TGTGCCAGCAGCTTAGCCTCACTGGACAGGGTTGATTCACCCCTCCACTTT.

The rearrangement uses TRBV28 and TRBJ2-7; 9 bases match TRBD2. CDR3 length: 14 amino acids. With 2 bases clipped from V and 5 bases from J, the junction kept 4 bases outside the gene matches. Per the germline V gene, CDR1 is MDHEN and CDR2 is SYDVKM. CDR3 bases: TGTGCCAGCAGTTTAACTAGCGGGCTCGACGAGCAGTACTTC. It is translated as CASSLTSGLDEQYF. The full variable domain, with the rest looked up from reference TRBV28 and TRBJ2-7, is DVKVTQSSRYLVKRTGEKVFLECVQDMDHENMFWYRQDPGLGLRLIYFSYDVKMKEKGDIPEGYSVSREKKERFSLILESASTNQTSMYLCASSLTSGLDEQYFGPGTRLTVT.

This clonotype showed up just once. The V call is TRBV29-1, the J call TRBJ1-5; D not resolved. This CDR3 has 12 residues. Germline values: CDR1 SQVTM, CDR2 ANQGSEA. V shed 4 bases and J shed 2 bases, with 6 bases lying between them. The CDR3 sequence is CSVGAGNQPQHF. The DNA for the CDR3 is TGCAGCGTTGGGGCAGGCAATCAGCCCCAGCATTTT.

This clonotype was seen more than once but under ten times. The genes are TRBV10-3 and TRBJ2-1; 12 bases line up with TRBD2. Losses at the gene ends were 3 bases for V and 5 bases for J; bases not matched to a gene: 2. The CDR3 is made up of 15 amino acids. Germline CDR1 reads ENHRY; CDR2 reads SYGVKD. The CDR3 sequence is CAISERTSGDNEQFF. In DNA, the CDR3 is TGTGCCATCAGTGAACGGACTAGCGGGGACAATGAGCAGTTCTTC.

This clonotype has only a few counts. V usage is TRBV20-1 and J usage is TRBJ2-7, with D possibly being TRBD2 (5 bases). Trimming shortened V by 3 bases and J by 4 bases, and 13 bases separated the two germline ends. Looked up from germline, CDR1 is DFQATT and CDR2 is SNEGSKA (reference sequence). The CDR3 is made up of 13 amino acids. The CDR3 sequence: CSARETRRYEQYF. CDR3 sequence (DNA): TGCAGTGCTAGGGAAACTAGGAGGTACGAGCAGTACTTC.

Turning to this clonotype: The junction departs from the called germline gene at one end, perhaps through a read error. The chain employs TRBV25-1 and TRBJ1-3; 8 nucleotides align to TRBD1. Germline assignment: CDR1 MGHDK and CDR2 SYGVNS. This CDR3 contains 15 residues. The chain's CDR3 is CASSHPGGSGTTIYF. The CDR3 DNA reads as TGTGCCAGCAGCCATCCAGGGGGCTCTGGAACCACCATATATTTT.